This TCR beta chain was profiled in a study of T cell responses to AZD1222 COVID-19 vaccine. Study at large: The study pooled second doses at about 4 or about 12 weeks.

Study results and limitations: It should be noted that donors were predominantly white British and more often female, and clonal diversity was possibly underestimated.

Remarks on this clone: Antigen specificity is unknown.

The data were produced by immunoSEQ multiplex PCR, yet TCRdb's version contains in-frame clones alone and is incomplete. In the table there are 130,000 to 150,000 clones, 92% of which are singletons. This TCR was sampled from an adult in good health. Here the sequenced sample was peripheral blood, taken on day 0 of AZD1222 vaccination.

The CDR3 is CASSLGNRGFEPQHF. CDR3 coding DNA: TGTGCCAGCAGCTTAGGTAACAGGGGCTTCGAGCCCCAGCATTTT. V gene TRBV7-2 combines with J gene TRBJ1-5, with TRBD1 matching 7 bases. Germline loops: CDR1 SGHTA, CDR2 FQGNSA. This CDR3 comprises 15 residues. V dropped 1 base and J dropped 8; count of bases not matched to a gene: 8.